A selection of T cell receptor beta chains follows, all from one sample in a study of T-cell memory formation after mild COVID-19. TCRdb used MiXCR to reprocess the 5' RACE reads, holding one entry per CDR3 protein. The sample includes around 190,000 distinct CDR3 sequences, around 18% of them seen just once. Sample: PBMCs or a T cell subset sorted from them (not recorded which). These receptors were collected from a man aged 18 to 29 who had mild COVID-19 (a few samples of this study predate the infection). Cell type and time point are not known. CDR3s include the opening cysteine and the closing phenylalanine or tryptophan. The order of the fields is clone size, J gene, D gene, V gene, CDR3 DNA, CDR3 protein. D genes are given only for firm matches. Only some rows state a clone size, as once, few, many or a class for expanded clones.

clone size: .; J gene: TRBJ2-3; D gene: .; V gene: TRBV5-6; CDR3 DNA: TGTGCCAGCAGCTTGTTGGGGGGCCGGACGCAGTATTTT; CDR3 protein: CASSLLGGRTQYF
clone size: .; J gene: TRBJ2-5; D gene: .; V gene: TRBV7-2; CDR3 DNA: TGTGCCAGCAGCTTAGGACAGTGGGAGACCCAGTACTTC; CDR3 protein: CASSLGQWETQYF
clone size: .; J gene: TRBJ1-2; D gene: .; V gene: TRBV18; CDR3 DNA: TGTGCCAGCTCACCACGGCGGCGGGAGGGCTACACCTTC; CDR3 protein: CASSPRRREGYTF
clone size: few; J gene: TRBJ2-5; D gene: TRBD1; V gene: TRBV28; CDR3 DNA: TGTGCCAGCAGTTGGGACAGGGGAGAGACCCAGTACTTC; CDR3 protein: CASSWDRGETQYF
clone size: .; J gene: TRBJ2-2; D gene: .; V gene: TRBV19; CDR3 DNA: TGTGCCAGTAGCCTTAGGTCGTTCGGGGAGCTGTTTTTT; CDR3 protein: CASSLRSFGELFF
clone size: few; J gene: TRBJ2-7; D gene: .; V gene: TRBV11-2; CDR3 DNA: TGTGCCAGCAGCTTAGCCGCAGCCTCCTACGAGCAGTACTTC; CDR3 protein: CASSLAAASYEQYF
clone size: few; J gene: TRBJ1-3; D gene: TRBD1; V gene: TRBV3-1; CDR3 DNA: TGTGCCAGCAGCCCGGGACAGGGAAACACCATATATTTT; CDR3 protein: CASSPGQGNTIYF
clone size: .; J gene: TRBJ2-7; D gene: .; V gene: TRBV7-3; CDR3 DNA: TGTGCCAGCAGTCCTACGGCAGGGGTACCCTACGAGCAGTACTTC; CDR3 protein: CASSPTAGVPYEQYF
clone size: few; J gene: TRBJ1-1; D gene: .; V gene: TRBV4-1; CDR3 DNA: TGCGCCAGCAGCCAAGTGGGGCTCGGGGGGCTCCCTGAAGCTTTCTTT; CDR3 protein: CASSQVGLGGLPEAFF
clone size: few; J gene: TRBJ1-1; D gene: .; V gene: TRBV5-1; CDR3 DNA: TGCGCCAGCAGCTTGGCCGGCGGGGAGGGAGCTTTCTTT; CDR3 protein: CASSLAGGEGAFF
clone size: .; J gene: TRBJ2-1; D gene: .; V gene: TRBV6-2/TRBV6-3; CDR3 DNA: TGTGCCAGCAGTTACCCGGGGGTACGGGCAGAAGGGTTCTTC; CDR3 protein: CASSYPGVRAEGFF
clone size: .; J gene: TRBJ2-5; D gene: .; V gene: TRBV23-1; CDR3 DNA: TGCGCCAGCAGTCAATCACGGCCAGAAGAGACCCAGTACTTC; CDR3 protein: CASSQSRPEETQYF
clone size: .; J gene: TRBJ1-5; D gene: .; V gene: TRBV18; CDR3 DNA: TGTGCCAGCTCACCTCAGTATAATCAGCCCCAGCATTTT; CDR3 protein: CASSPQYNQPQHF
clone size: .; J gene: TRBJ2-5; D gene: TRBD2; V gene: TRBV9; CDR3 DNA: TGTGCCAGCAGCAGGGGACGCCCGGGGGGAGAGACCCAGTACTTC; CDR3 protein: CASSRGRPGGETQYF
clone size: few; J gene: TRBJ2-1; D gene: .; V gene: TRBV5-1; CDR3 DNA: TGCGCCAGCAACGTACAGGGTAGTGAGCAGTTCTTC; CDR3 protein: CASNVQGSEQFF
clone size: .; J gene: TRBJ2-5; D gene: .; V gene: TRBV4-3; CDR3 DNA: TGCGCCAGCAGCCAAGATTTCCGGGGGCGAGAGACCCAGTACTTC; CDR3 protein: CASSQDFRGRETQYF
clone size: many; J gene: TRBJ2-5; D gene: TRBD1; V gene: TRBV7-2; CDR3 DNA: TGTGCCAGCAGCCTAGTGACAGGGGGCCAAGAGACCCAGTACTTC; CDR3 protein: CASSLVTGGQETQYF
clone size: few; J gene: TRBJ1-5; D gene: .; V gene: TRBV20-1; CDR3 DNA: TGCAGTGCTAGAGAAGGGGCTAGACTCGATCAGCCCCAGCATTTT; CDR3 protein: CSAREGARLDQPQHF
clone size: .; J gene: TRBJ2-7; D gene: TRBD2; V gene: TRBV29-1; CDR3 DNA: TGCAGCGTTAAAGGCGGGGGGGCTCAGTACTTC; CDR3 protein: CSVKGGGAQYF
clone size: .; J gene: TRBJ2-5; D gene: .; V gene: TRBV29-1; CDR3 DNA: TGCAGCGTTGGTCAGAAAGAGACCCAGTACTTC; CDR3 protein: CSVGQKETQYF
clone size: .; J gene: TRBJ2-3; D gene: TRBD2; V gene: TRBV10-3; CDR3 DNA: TGTGCCGCCCGAGGGATACTAGCGGCCGATACGCAGTATTTT; CDR3 protein: CAARGILAADTQYF
clone size: once; J gene: TRBJ2-1; D gene: TRBD2; V gene: TRBV6-4; CDR3 DNA: TGTGCCAGCAGCGCTGGAGCGGGGCCAGACAATGAGCAGTTCTTC; CDR3 protein: CASSAGAGPDNEQFF
clone size: few; J gene: TRBJ1-5; D gene: .; V gene: TRBV4-2; CDR3 DNA: TGTGCCAGCAGCCATGAAAGGGTGGGTCTGGGCAATCAGCCCCAGCATTTT; CDR3 protein: CASSHERVGLGNQPQHF
clone size: .; J gene: TRBJ2-7; D gene: .; V gene: TRBV25-1; CDR3 DNA: TGTGCCAGCAGTGCCACAGGCGCATACGAGCAGTACTTC; CDR3 protein: CASSATGAYEQYF
clone size: once; J gene: TRBJ1-5; D gene: .; V gene: TRBV6-2/TRBV6-3; CDR3 DNA: TGTGCCAGCAGCGTTCGGCAGGTTAGCAATCAGCCCCAGCATTTT; CDR3 protein: CASSVRQVSNQPQHF
clone size: .; J gene: TRBJ1-5; D gene: TRBD1; V gene: TRBV2; CDR3 DNA: TGTGCCAGCAGTCGACAGGGGGCCTTGAATCAGCCCCAGCATTTT; CDR3 protein: CASSRQGALNQPQHF
clone size: few; J gene: TRBJ2-7; D gene: .; V gene: TRBV18; CDR3 DNA: TGTGCCAGCTCACCAAAAAGACAGGACTACGAGCAGTACTTC; CDR3 protein: CASSPKRQDYEQYF